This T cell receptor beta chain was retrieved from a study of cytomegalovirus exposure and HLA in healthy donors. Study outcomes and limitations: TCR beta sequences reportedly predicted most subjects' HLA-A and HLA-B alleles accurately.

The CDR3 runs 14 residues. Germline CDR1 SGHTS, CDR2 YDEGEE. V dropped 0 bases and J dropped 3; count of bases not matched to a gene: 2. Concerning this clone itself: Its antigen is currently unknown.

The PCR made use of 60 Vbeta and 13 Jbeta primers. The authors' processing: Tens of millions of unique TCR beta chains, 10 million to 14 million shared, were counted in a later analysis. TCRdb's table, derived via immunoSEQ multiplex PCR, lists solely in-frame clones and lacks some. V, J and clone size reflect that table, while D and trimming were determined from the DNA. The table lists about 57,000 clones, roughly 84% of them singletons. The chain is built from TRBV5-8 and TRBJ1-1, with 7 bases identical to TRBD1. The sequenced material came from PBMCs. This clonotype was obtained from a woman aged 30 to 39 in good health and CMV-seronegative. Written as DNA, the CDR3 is TGTGCCAGCAGCTTGGCACAGGGGTACACTGAAGCTTTCTTT. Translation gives CASSLAQGYTEAFF.